A selection of T cell receptor beta chains follows, all from one sample in a study of cytomegalovirus exposure and HLA in healthy donors. Assay used: immunoSEQ multiplex PCR; TCRdb lists only in-frame clones, some missing. The repertoire holds fewer than 250,000 clones, 80% seen once, with 1.1% in the top ten. The sample comprised PBMCs. These receptors came from a woman in her thirties or forties in good health and CMV-seronegative. Both conserved end residues are part of each CDR3. Each record gives: CDR3 DNA, CDR3 protein, V gene, D gene, J gene, clone size. The D gene is left open where the match is weak. Clone size is stated in some rows and not others, as once, few, many or a class when expanded.

CDR3nt: TGTGTCACGGCCCGGGGGGCAAACTATAACTATGGCTACACCTTC
CDR3aa: CVTARGANYNYGYTF
v_gene: TRBV25-1
d_gene: NA
j_gene: TRBJ1-2
abundance: few

CDR3nt: TGTGCCAGCAGCCCCTGGACAGGGGTCAATGAAAAACTGTTTTTT
CDR3aa: CASSPWTGVNEKLFF
v_gene: TRBV7-9
d_gene: TRBD1
j_gene: TRBJ1-4
abundance: NA

CDR3nt: TGTGCCAGCAGTTTCGGGAGGCGGGATACGCAGTATTTT
CDR3aa: CASSFGRRDTQYF
v_gene: TRBV27
d_gene: TRBD2
j_gene: TRBJ2-3
abundance: NA

CDR3nt: TGTGCCAGCAGTGATCTGGCCCGAGCGTCCTACGAGCAGTACTTC
CDR3aa: CASSDLARASYEQYF
v_gene: TRBV2
d_gene: NA
j_gene: TRBJ2-7
abundance: NA

CDR3nt: TGTGCCACCAGCAGTGGACAGACTAGCGGGAGGGCCAAGGGCCTCGGACCGACCGGGGAGCTGTTTTTT
CDR3aa: CATSSGQTSGRAKGLGPTGELFF
v_gene: TRBV15
d_gene: TRBD2
j_gene: TRBJ2-2
abundance: NA

CDR3nt: TGTGCCAGCAGCTTGGGTGATGGAGCTGAAGCTTTCTTT
CDR3aa: CASSLGDGAEAFF
v_gene: TRBV5-5
d_gene: NA
j_gene: TRBJ1-1
abundance: NA

CDR3nt: TGTGCCAGCAGCGAGAAGAACAGGCTCACCGGGGAGCTGTTTTTT
CDR3aa: CASSEKNRLTGELFF
v_gene: TRBV6-1
d_gene: NA
j_gene: TRBJ2-2
abundance: NA

CDR3nt: TGTGCCAGTAGTAAAGCCCGGGATGGGACAAGGATAGCCTACGAGCAGTACTTC
CDR3aa: CASSKARDGTRIAYEQYF
v_gene: TRBV19
d_gene: NA
j_gene: TRBJ2-7
abundance: once

CDR3nt: TGTGCCAGCAGCTTGGTTGGCACACACTCTGGAAACACCATATATTTT
CDR3aa: CASSLVGTHSGNTIYF
v_gene: TRBV5-8
d_gene: NA
j_gene: TRBJ1-3
abundance: NA

CDR3nt: TGTGCCAGCAGCTTGGGGGCAGGGGGAACGAACACTGAAGCTTTCTTT
CDR3aa: CASSLGAGGTNTEAFF
v_gene: TRBV5-4
d_gene: TRBD1
j_gene: TRBJ1-1
abundance: few

CDR3nt: TGTGCCTGGAGTAGACAGGGCCGGGGAAAACTGTTTTTT
CDR3aa: CAWSRQGRGKLFF
v_gene: TRBV30
d_gene: TRBD1
j_gene: TRBJ1-4
abundance: NA

CDR3nt: TGTGCCAGCAGTCCCAGTGGAAACGTAGGGGATCAGCCCCAGCATTTT
CDR3aa: CASSPSGNVGDQPQHF
v_gene: TRBV28
d_gene: NA
j_gene: TRBJ1-5
abundance: NA

CDR3nt: TGTGCCAGCAGCTTGGTCGGACAGGGAGCTTTCTTT
CDR3aa: CASSLVGQGAFF
v_gene: TRBV5-6
d_gene: TRBD1
j_gene: TRBJ1-1
abundance: NA

CDR3nt: TGTGCCAGCAGCTTAAGCGCGGAGGACTGGAGTCAAACTGAAGCTTTCTTT
CDR3aa: CASSLSAEDWSQTEAFF
v_gene: TRBV7-3
d_gene: NA
j_gene: TRBJ1-1
abundance: NA